This T cell receptor (beta chain) was obtained from a study of cytomegalovirus exposure and HLA in healthy donors. Whole-study context: The 120 validation repertoires and the approximately 670 first-cohort repertoires shared a platform, a later analysis reported. Whole-study results and caveats: Altogether, 150 to 200 TCR beta chains were recorded as cytomegalovirus-associated. The tendency of first-cohort TCR clusters to co-occur in the roughly 120 validation repertoires was the finding of a later analysis. Accounts indicate the classifier identified cytomegalovirus status with strong specificity and sensitivity.

The assay was immunoSEQ multiplex PCR, and TCRdb's table has in-frame clones only and misses some. Among about 190,000 clones listed, 84% were seen once. For this clone: The antigen remains undetermined.

This CDR3 region has 15 residues. The germline gives CDR1 SGDLS, CDR2 YYNGEE. The J segment lost 5 bases and the V segment lost 0 bases, leaving 5 bases of the junction unmatched. The receptor was derived from a man younger than 35 in good health and CMV-seropositive. The V and J genes are TRBV9 and TRBJ2-5, with 9 bases lining up with TRBD1. The specimen was PBMCs. CDR3 in DNA: TGTGCCAGCAGCGTAGGGGAAGGACAGGGGGAGACCCAGTACTTC. Translating it yields CASSVGEGQGETQYF.